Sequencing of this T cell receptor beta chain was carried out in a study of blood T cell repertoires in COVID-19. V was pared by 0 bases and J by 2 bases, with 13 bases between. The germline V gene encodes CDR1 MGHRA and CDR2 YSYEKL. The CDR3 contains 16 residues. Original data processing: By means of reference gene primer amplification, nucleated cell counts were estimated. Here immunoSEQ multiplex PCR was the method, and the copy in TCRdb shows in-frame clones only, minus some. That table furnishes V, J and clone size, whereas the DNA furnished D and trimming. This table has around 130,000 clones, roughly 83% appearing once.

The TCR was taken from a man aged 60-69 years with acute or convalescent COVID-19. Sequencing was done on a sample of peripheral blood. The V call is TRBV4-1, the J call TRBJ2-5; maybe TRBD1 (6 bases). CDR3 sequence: CASSQDVGQGQETQYF. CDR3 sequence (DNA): TGCGCCAGCAGCCAAGATGTGGGGCAGGGGCAAGAGACCCAGTACTTC.